This record looks at one T cell receptor (beta chain) sequence and its context. CDR1 is PRHDT, CDR2 FYEKMQ, per germline (reference sequence). V lost 0 bases, J lost 5 bases, and 9 bases lay in between. The CDR3 runs 14 residues. This sample is drawn from a study of blood T cell repertoires in COVID-19. Produced via immunoSEQ multiplex PCR; TCRdb's table is partial and in-frame only. The table has 100,000 to 150,000 clones, about 89% seen once. The chain couples TRBV13 to TRBJ2-3; D remains ambiguous. Sequencing was carried out using peripheral blood. The receptor was derived from a man aged 55 to 69 with COVID-19, enrolled during active disease. The CDR3 DNA sequence: TGTGCCAGCAGCTTAGGCCAGTCGGGAGATACGCAGTATTTT. It is translated as CASSLGQSGDTQYF.